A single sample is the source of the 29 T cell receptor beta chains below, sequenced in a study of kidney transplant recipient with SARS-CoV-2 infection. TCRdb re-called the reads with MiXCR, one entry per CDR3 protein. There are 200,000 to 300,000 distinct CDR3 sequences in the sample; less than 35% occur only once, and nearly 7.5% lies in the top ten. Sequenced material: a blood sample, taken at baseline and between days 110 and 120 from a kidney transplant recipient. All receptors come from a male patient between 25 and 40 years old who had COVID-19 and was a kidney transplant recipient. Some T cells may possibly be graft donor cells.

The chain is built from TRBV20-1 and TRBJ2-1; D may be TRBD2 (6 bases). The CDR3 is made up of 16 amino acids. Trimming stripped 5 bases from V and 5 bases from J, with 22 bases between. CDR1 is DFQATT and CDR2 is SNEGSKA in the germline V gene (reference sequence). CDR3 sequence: CSAPNNGAGMHNEQFF. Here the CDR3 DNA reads TGCAGTGCTCCCAACAACGGGGCGGGAATGCACAATGAGCAGTTCTTC.

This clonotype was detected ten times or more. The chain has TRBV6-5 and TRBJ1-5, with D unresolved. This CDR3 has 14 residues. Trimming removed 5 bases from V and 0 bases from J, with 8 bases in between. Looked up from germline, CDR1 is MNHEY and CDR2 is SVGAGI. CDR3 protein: CASSATFSNQPQHF. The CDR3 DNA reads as TGTGCCAGCAGTGCCACCTTTAGCAATCAGCCCCAGCATTTT.

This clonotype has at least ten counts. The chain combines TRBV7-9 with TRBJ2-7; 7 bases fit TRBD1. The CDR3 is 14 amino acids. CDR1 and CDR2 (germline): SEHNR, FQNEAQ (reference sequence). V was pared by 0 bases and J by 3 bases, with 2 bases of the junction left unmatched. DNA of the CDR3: TGTGCCAGCAGCTTAGCAGACAGGGTCTACGAGCAGTACTTC. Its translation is CASSLADRVYEQYF.

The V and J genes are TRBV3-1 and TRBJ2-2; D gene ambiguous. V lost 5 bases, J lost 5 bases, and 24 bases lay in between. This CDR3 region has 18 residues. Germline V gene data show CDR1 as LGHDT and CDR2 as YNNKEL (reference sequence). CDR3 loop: CASSTDFPISGLTGELFF. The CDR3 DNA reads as TGTGCCAGCAGCACAGACTTTCCCATTTCAGGCTTGACCGGGGAGCTGTTTTTT.

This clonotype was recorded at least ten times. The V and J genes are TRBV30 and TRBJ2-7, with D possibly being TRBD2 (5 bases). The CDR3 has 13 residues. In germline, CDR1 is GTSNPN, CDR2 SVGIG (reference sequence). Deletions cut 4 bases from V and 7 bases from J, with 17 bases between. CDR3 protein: CAWIRALGAEQYF. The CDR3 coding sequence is TGTGCCTGGATCCGTGCCCTGGGAGCGGAGCAGTACTTC.

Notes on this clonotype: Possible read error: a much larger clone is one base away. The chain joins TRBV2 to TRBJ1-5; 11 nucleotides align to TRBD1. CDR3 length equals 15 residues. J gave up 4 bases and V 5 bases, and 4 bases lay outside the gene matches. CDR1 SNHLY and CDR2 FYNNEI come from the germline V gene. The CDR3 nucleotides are TGTGCCAGCAGTAAGGACAGGGGGCATAATCAGCCCCAGCATTTT. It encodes CASSKDRGHNQPQHF.

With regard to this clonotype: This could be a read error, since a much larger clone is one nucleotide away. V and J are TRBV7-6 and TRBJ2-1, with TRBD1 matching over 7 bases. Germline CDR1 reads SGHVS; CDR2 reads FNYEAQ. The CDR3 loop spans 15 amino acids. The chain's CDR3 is CASSQGVSSYDEQFF. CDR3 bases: TGTGCTAGCAGCCAGGGGGTGAGCTCCTACGATGAGCAGTTCTTC.

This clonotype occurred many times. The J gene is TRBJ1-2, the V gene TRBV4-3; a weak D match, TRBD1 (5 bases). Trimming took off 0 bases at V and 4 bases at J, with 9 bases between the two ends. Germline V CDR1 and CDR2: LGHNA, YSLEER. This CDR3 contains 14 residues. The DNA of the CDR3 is TGCGCCAGCAGCCAAGACAGGGCCATCTATGGCTACACCTTC. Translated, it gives CASSQDRAIYGYTF.

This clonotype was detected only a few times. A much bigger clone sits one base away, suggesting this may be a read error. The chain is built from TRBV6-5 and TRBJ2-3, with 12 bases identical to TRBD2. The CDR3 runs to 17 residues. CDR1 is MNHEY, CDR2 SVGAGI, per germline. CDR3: CAGSSSSGRAGADTQYF. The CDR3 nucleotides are TGTGCCGGCAGCTCCTCTAGCGGGAGGGCCGGCGCAGATACGCAGTATTTT.

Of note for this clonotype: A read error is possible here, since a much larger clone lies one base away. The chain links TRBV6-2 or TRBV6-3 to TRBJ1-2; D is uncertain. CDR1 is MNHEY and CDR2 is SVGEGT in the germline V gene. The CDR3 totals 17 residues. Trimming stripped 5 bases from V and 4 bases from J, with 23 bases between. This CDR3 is CASSTELCIGRTYGYTF. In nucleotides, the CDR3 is TGTGCCAGCAGTACTGAGCTCTGCATCGGAAGGACCTATGGCTACACCTTC.

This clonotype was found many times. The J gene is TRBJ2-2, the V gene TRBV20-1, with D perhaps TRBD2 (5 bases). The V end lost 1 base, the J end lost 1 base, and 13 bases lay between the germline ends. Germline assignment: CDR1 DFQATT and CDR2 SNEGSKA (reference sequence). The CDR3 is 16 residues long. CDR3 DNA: TGCAGTGCTAGAGGGGATTCAGCGGAGAACACCGGGGAGCTGTTTTTT. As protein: CSARGDSAENTGELFF.

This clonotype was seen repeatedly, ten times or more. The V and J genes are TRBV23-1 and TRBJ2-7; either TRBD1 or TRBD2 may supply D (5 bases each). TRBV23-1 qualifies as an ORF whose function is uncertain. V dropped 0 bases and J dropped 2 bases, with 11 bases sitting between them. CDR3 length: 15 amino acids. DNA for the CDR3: TGCGCCAGCAGTCAATCGGGCCAGGGAGCCTACGAGCAGTACTTC. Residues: CASSQSGQGAYEQYF.

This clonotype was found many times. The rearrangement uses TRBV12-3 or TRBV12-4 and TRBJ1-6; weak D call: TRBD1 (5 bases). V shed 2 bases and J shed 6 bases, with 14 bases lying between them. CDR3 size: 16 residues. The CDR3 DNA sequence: TGTGCCAGCAGTTTACGAGAAGCGAGGGGTAATTCACCCCTCCACTTT. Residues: CASSLREARGNSPLHF.

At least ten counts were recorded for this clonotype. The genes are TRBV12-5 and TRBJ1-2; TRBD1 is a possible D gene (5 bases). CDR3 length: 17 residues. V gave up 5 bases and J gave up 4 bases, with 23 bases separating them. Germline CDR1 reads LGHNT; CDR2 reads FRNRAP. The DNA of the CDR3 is TGTGCTAGTGGTGCCGCTTATTTGCAGGGAAAGACCTATGGCTACACCTTC. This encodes CASGAAYLQGKTYGYTF.

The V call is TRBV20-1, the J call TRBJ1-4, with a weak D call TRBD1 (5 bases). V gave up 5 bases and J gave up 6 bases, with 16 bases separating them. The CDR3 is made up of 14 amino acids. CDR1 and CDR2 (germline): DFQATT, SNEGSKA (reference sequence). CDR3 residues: CSAPRGGTHEKLFF. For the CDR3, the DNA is TGCAGTGCTCCCCGGGGGGGAACCCATGAAAAACTGTTTTTT.

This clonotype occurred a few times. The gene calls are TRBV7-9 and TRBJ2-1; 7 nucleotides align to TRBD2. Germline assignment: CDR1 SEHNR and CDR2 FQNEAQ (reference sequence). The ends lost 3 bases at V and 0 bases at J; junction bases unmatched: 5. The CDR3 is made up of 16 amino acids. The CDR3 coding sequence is TGTGCCAGCAGCTTCGCTAGCGGAAGCTCCTACAATGAGCAGTTCTTC. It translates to CASSFASGSSYNEQFF. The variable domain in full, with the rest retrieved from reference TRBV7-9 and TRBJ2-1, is DTGVSQNPRHKITKRGQNVTFRCDPISEHNRLYWYRQTLGQGPEFLTYFQNEAQLEKSRLLSDRFSAERPKGSFSTLEIQRTEQGDSAMYLCASSFASGSSYNEQFFGPGTRLTVL.

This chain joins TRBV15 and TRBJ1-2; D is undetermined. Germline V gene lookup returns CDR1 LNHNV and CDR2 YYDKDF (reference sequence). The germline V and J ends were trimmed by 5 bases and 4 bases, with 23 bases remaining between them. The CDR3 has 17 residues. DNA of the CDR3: TGTGCCACCAGCGGGTGTGGAAAGTGTGGAAAGACCTATGGCTACACCTTC. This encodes CATSGCGKCGKTYGYTF.

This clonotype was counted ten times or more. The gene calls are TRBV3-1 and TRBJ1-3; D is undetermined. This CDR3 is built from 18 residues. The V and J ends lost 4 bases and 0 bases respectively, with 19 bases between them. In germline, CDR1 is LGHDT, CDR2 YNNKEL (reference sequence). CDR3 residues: CASSPRVRVTGSGNTIYF. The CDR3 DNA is TGTGCCAGCAGCCCCCGCGTTAGGGTCACGGGCTCTGGAAACACCATATATTTT.

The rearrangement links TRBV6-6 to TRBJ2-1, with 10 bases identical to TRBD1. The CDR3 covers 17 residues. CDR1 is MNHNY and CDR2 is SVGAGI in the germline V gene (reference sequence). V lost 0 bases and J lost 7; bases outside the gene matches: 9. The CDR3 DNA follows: TGTGCCAGCAGTTACTCCTTTGGGACAGGGGCTGGGAATGAGCAGTTCTTC. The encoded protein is CASSYSFGTGAGNEQFF.

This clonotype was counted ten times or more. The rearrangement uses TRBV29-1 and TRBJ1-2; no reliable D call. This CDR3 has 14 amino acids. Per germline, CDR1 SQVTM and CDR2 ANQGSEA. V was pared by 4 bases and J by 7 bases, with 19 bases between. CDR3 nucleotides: TGCAGCGTTGTTCCCACAAGGGCGATCGGTGGCTACACCTTC. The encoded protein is CSVVPTRAIGGYTF. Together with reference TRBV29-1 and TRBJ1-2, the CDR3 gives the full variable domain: SAVISQKPSRDICQRGTSLTIQCQVDSQVTMMFWYRQQPGQSLTLIATANQGSEATYESGFVIDKFPISRPNLTFSTLTVSNMSPEDSSIYLCSVVPTRAIGGYTFGSGTRLTVV.

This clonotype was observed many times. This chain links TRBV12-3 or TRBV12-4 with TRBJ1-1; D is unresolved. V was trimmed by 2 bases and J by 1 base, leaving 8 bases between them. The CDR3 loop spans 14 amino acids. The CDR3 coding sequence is TGTGCCAGCAGTTTAAGTGCACAGAACACTGAAGCTTTCTTT. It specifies CASSLSAQNTEAFF.

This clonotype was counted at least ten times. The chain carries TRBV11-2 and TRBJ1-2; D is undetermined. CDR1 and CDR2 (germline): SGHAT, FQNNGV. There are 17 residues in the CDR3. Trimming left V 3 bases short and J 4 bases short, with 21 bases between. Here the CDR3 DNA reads TGTGCCAGCAGCTTCTTTTTAACAAGCAGAAAGACCTATGGCTACACCTTC. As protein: CASSFFLTSRKTYGYTF. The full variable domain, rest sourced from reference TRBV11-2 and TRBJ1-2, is EAGVAQSPRYKIIEKRQSVAFWCNPISGHATLYWYQQILGQGPKLLIQFQNNGVVDDSQLPKDRFSAERLKGVDSTLKIQPAKLEDSAVYLCASSFFLTSRKTYGYTFGSGTRLTVV.

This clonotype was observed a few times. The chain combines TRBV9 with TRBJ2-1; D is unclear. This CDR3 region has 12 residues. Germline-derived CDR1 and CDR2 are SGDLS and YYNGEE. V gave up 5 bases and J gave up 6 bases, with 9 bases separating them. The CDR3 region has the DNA TGTGCCAGCAGTCTTACTGGCAATGAGCAGTTCTTC. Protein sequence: CASSLTGNEQFF.

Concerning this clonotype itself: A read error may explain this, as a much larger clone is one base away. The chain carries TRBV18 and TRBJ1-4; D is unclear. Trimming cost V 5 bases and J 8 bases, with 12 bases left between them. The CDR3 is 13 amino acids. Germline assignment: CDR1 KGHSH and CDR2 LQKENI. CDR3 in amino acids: CASSGAVGEKLFF. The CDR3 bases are TGTGCCAGCTCAGGAGCGGTTGGGGAAAAACTGTTTTTT.

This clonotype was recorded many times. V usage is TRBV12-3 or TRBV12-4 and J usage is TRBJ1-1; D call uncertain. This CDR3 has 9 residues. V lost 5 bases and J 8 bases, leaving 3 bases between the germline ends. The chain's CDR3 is CASSREAFF. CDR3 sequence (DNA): TGTGCCAGCAGTCGCGAAGCTTTCTTT.

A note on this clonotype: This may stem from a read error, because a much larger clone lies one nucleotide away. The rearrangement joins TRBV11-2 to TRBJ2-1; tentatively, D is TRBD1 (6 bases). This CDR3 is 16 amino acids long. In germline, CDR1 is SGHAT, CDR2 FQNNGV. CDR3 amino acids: CAGRPIQGNSYNEQFF. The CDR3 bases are TGTGCCGGCAGACCGATACAGGGTAACTCCTACAATGAGCAGTTCTTC.

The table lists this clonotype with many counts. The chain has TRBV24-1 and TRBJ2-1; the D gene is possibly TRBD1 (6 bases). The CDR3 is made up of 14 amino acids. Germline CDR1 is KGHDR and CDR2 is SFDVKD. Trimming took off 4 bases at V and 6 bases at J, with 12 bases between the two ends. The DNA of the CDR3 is TGTGCCACCAGTGAGTCAACAGGGTTCAATGAGCAGTTCTTC. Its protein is CATSESTGFNEQFF.

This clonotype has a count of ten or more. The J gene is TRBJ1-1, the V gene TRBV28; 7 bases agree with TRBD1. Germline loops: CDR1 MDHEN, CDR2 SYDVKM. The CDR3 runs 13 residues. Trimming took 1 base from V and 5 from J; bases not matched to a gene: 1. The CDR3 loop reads CASSLSGGTEAFF. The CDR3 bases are TGTGCCAGCAGTTTATCAGGGGGTACTGAAGCTTTCTTT.

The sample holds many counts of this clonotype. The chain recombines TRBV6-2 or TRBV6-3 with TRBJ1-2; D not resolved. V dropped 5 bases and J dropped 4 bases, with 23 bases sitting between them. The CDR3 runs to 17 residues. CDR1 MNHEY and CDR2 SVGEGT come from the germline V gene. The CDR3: CASSESFCIGKTYGYTF. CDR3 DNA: TGTGCCAGCAGTGAATCCTTCTGCATCGGAAAGACCTATGGCTACACCTTC.